This T cell receptor (beta chain) was recorded in a study of T-cell reconstitution after alpha-beta-depleted transplantation in children. The library targeted TCRbeta and was prepared with unique molecular identifiers. TCRdb called the PCR reads again in MiXCR, with one record for every CDR3 protein. The sample has some 200,000 distinct CDR3 sequences, around 7.7% seen once. The CDR3 totals 14 residues. Germline V CDR1 and CDR2: SNHLY, FYNNEI. Trimming removed 8 bases from V and 4 bases from J; junction bases left unmatched: 9. This TCR was recovered from a male patient aged 2-15 years who had a stem cell transplant for acute myeloid leukemia, so the T cells may come from the graft donor. The sequences come from PBMCs, mostly from graft donor cells, collected 360 days after TCRalphabeta/CD19-depleted stem cell transplant. V is TRBV2 and J is TRBJ1-1; 8 nucleotides agree with TRBD1. CDR3 sequence: CASGLNTGGTEAFF. The CDR3 nucleotides are TGTGCCAGCGGCCTAAATACAGGGGGCACTGAAGCTTTCTTT. The variable domain in full, completed from reference TRBV2 and TRBJ1-1, reads EPEVTQTPSHQVTQMGQEVILRCVPISNHLYFYWYRQILGQKVEFLVSFYNNEISEKSEIFDDQFSVERPDGSNFTLKIRSTKLEDSAMYFCASGLNTGGTEAFFGQGTRLTVV.